The subject of this entry is one T cell receptor beta chain. The source of the sample is a study of shared clonotypes between healthy human individuals. Sequencing used immunoSEQ multiplex PCR; TCRdb keeps in-frame clones, though not all of them. The sample lists about 2.3 million clones; 85% to 95% were seen once. Deletions cut 4 bases from V and 0 bases from J, with 11 bases between. Germline values: CDR1 LGHNA, CDR2 YNFKEQ. The CDR3 is 15 residues long. The chain carries TRBV4-2 and TRBJ2-3, with D possibly being TRBD2 (5 bases). The sequence was obtained from a man between 18 and 35 years old in good health. Some clones in this sample may be carry-over from other donors' samples. The sequenced material came from naive CD4+ T cells from PBMCs. The subset here: CD45RA+ positively selected. The CDR3 DNA sequence: TGTGCCAGCAGCCGCTCGGAGGCGAGCACAGATACGCAGTATTTT. Its protein is CASSRSEASTDTQYF.